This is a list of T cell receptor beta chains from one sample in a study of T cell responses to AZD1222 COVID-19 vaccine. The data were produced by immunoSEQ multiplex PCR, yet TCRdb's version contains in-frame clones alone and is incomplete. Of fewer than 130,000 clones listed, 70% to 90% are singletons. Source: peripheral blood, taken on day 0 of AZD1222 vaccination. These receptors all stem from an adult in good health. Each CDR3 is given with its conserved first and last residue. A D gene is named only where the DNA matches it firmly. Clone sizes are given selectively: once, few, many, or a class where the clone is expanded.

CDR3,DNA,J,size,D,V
CASSIDGTGWGYEQYF,TGTGCCAGTAGTATAGATGGCACAGGGTGGGGCTACGAGCAGTACTTC,TRBJ2-7,-,-,TRBV19
CASSQASQLEHADTQYF,TGTGCCAGCAGCCAAGCCTCCCAACTAGAGCACGCAGATACGCAGTATTTT,TRBJ2-3,-,-,TRBV4-2
CASSRGRGNQPQHF,TGTGCCAGCAGTAGGGGAAGGGGCAATCAGCCCCAGCATTTT,TRBJ1-5,-,-,TRBV28
CASSDGRAATDTQYF,TGCGCCAGCTCGGACGGGAGGGCCGCGACAGATACGCAGTATTTT,TRBJ2-3,-,TRBD2,TRBV5-1
CASSPQLGGSSYNEQFF,TGTGCCAGCAGCCCCCAACTGGGCGGGAGCTCCTACAATGAGCAGTTCTTC,TRBJ2-1,-,TRBD2,TRBV9
CASSQIPTRGLGEQFF,TGTGCCAGCAGCCAAATCCCTACCCGAGGTCTTGGTGAGCAGTTCTTC,TRBJ2-1,-,-,TRBV3-1/TRBV3-2
CASSLPTGSNEKLFF,TGTGCCAGCAGCTTGCCGACAGGGAGTAATGAAAAACTGTTTTTT,TRBJ1-4,-,TRBD1,TRBV7-9
CASSFFGRGRGSSTQYF,TGTGCCAGCAGCTTCTTCGGTCGGGGCAGGGGAAGTTCGACCCAGTACTTC,TRBJ2-5,once,-,TRBV11-2
CASSQDWDRGVGYTF,TGTGCCAGCAGCCAAGATTGGGACAGGGGAGTTGGCTACACCTTC,TRBJ1-2,-,TRBD1,TRBV4-2
CASSPGTGNQPQHF,TGTGCCAGCTCACCGGGGACCGGCAATCAGCCCCAGCATTTT,TRBJ1-5,once,-,TRBV18
CASSEARGDTEAFF,TGTGCCAGCAGTGAAGCGAGGGGGGACACTGAAGCTTTCTTT,TRBJ1-1,-,-,TRBV6-1
CASSVGDESYEQYF,TGTGCCAGCAGCGTTGGGGATGAGTCCTACGAGCAGTACTTC,TRBJ2-7,once,-,TRBV9
CASSLDGGDTQYF,TGTGCCAGCAGCTTAGATGGGGGAGATACGCAGTATTTT,TRBJ2-3,-,-,TRBV7-9
CASSIILGGKSEAFF,TGTGCCAGCAGCATTATCCTGGGGGGAAAGTCGGAAGCTTTCTTT,TRBJ1-1,-,-,TRBV11-2
CASSLDSRKGAVGF,TGTGCCAGCAGTTTAGACAGCCGTAAAGGGGCAGTTGGCTTC,TRBJ2-7,few,-,TRBV28
CAISRDSRNQPQHF,TGTGCCATCAGTAGGGACAGCCGGAATCAGCCCCAGCATTTT,TRBJ1-5,-,TRBD1,TRBV10-3
CASSQNGGHRGAYGYTF,TGTGCCAGCAGTCAAAACGGGGGCCACAGAGGGGCCTATGGCTACACCTTC,TRBJ1-2,-,-,TRBV6-6
CASSLGSGSEDSPLHF,TGCGCCAGCAGCTTGGGATCAGGGTCCGAGGACTCACCCCTCCACTTT,TRBJ1-6,-,-,TRBV5-1
CASREAQGKNTEAFF,TGCGCCAGCAGGGAAGCACAGGGGAAGAACACTGAAGCTTTCTTT,TRBJ1-1,-,TRBD1,TRBV5-1
CASSSDRPSYNEQFF,TGTGCCAGCAGCTCCGACAGGCCCTCCTACAATGAGCAGTTCTTC,TRBJ2-1,-,-,TRBV7-2
CASSAFSQETQYF,TGTGCCAGTAGTGCGTTCAGTCAAGAGACCCAGTACTTC,TRBJ2-5,-,-,TRBV19
CASSLRGGNSNQPQHF,TGTGCCAGCAGCTTAAGGGGGGGGAATAGCAATCAGCCCCAGCATTTT,TRBJ1-5,-,-,TRBV11-3
CASSQVSDRGIRVYEQYF,TGTGCCAGCAGCCAAGTATCCGACAGGGGGATTAGGGTCTACGAGCAGTACTTC,TRBJ2-7,-,TRBD1,TRBV14
CASSLPSSTHEQYF,TGCGCCAGCAGCTTGCCATCAAGCACCCACGAGCAGTACTTC,TRBJ2-7,-,-,TRBV5-1
CASSIERQNNEQFF,TGTGCCAGTAGTATCGAGAGACAGAATAATGAGCAGTTCTTC,TRBJ2-1,-,-,TRBV19
CSVGSAGRYGYTF,TGCAGCGTTGGGTCGGCAGGGCGATATGGCTACACCTTC,TRBJ1-2,-,-,TRBV29-1
CASAQTGPGNTIYF,TGTGCCAGCGCACAGACAGGGCCTGGAAACACCATATATTTT,TRBJ1-3,-,TRBD1,TRBV19
CSVEDPRLAGAETQYF,TGCAGCGTTGAAGATCCGCGACTAGCGGGGGCGGAGACCCAGTACTTC,TRBJ2-5,-,TRBD2,TRBV29-1
CASSEMKRGQTKETQYF,TGTGCCAGCAGTGAAATGAAGAGGGGCCAGACCAAAGAGACCCAGTACTTC,TRBJ2-5,-,-,TRBV6-4
CASSPQHYEQYF,TGTGCCAGCAGTCCCCAGCACTACGAGCAGTACTTC,TRBJ2-7,-,-,TRBV12-3/TRBV12-4
CASSSAGATNYGYTF,TGCGCCAGCAGCTCGGCGGGGGCTACTAACTATGGCTACACCTTC,TRBJ1-2,-,-,TRBV5-1
CASSIGGDQPQHF,TGTGCCAGTAGTATTGGGGGGGATCAGCCCCAGCATTTT,TRBJ1-5,-,-,TRBV19
CASSFAGTGWETQYF,TGTGCCAGCAGCTTCGCCGGGACAGGGTGGGAGACCCAGTACTTC,TRBJ2-5,-,TRBD1,TRBV7-2